This T cell receptor beta chain was captured by sequencing in a study of CD8+CD57+ T cells in acquired aplastic anemia. Study context: Sorted CD4+ plus CD8+ cells gave DNA averaging approximately 3.2 ug.

Sequencing involved patients with CD8+CD57+ cell expansion previously shown by flow cytometry. Germline V lookup: CDR1 SNHLY, CDR2 FYNNEI. V gave up 3 bases and J gave up 3 bases; unmatched junction bases: 6. The CDR3 totals 16 residues. Using genomic DNA as the template, TCR beta VDJ and CDR3 profiling was carried out. TCRdb passed the reads through MiXCR, listing each CDR3 protein once. The sample has around 500,000 distinct CDR3 sequences; around 30% are singletons. Source material: sorted CD4+, CD8+, or CD8+CD57+ T cells (not recorded which) from PBMCs. The clonotype was recovered from a human donor with aplastic anemia. The chain carries TRBV2 and TRBJ2-1; 9 bases are a match to TRBD1. CDR3: CASSDPDRGNYNEQFF. In nucleotides, the CDR3 is TGTGCCAGCAGTGACCCCGACAGGGGGAACTACAATGAGCAGTTCTTC.